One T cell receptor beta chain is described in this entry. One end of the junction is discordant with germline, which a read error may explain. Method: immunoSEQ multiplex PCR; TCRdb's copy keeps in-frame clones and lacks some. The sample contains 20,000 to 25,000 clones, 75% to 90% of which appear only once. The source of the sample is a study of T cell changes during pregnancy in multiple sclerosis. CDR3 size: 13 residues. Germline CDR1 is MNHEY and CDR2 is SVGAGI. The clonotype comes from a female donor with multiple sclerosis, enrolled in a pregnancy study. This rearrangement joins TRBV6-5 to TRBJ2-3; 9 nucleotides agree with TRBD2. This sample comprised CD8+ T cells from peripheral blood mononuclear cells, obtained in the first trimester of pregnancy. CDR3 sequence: CGSGRQVTDTQYF. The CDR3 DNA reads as TGTGGCAGCGGGAGGCAGGTCACAGATACGCAGTATTTT.